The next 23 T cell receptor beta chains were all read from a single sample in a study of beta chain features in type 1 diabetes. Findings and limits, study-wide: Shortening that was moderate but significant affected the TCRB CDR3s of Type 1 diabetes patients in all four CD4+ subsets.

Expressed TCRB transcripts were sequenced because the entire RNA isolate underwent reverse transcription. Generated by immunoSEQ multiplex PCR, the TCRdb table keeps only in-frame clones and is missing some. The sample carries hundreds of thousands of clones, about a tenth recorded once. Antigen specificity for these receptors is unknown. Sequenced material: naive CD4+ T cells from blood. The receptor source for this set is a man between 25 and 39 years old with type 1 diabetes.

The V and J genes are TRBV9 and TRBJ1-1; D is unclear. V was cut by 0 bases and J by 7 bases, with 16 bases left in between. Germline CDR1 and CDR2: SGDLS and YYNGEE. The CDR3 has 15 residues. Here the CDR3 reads CASSVGYSSIGEAFF. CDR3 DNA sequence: TGTGCCAGCAGCGTAGGATACAGTTCCATCGGTGAAGCTTTCTTT.

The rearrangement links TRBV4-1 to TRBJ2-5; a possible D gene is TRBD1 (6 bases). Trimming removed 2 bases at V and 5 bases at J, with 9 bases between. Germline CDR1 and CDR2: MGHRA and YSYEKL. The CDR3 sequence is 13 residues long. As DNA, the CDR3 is TGCGCCAGCAGCCAAACAGGGATGGAGACCCAGTACTTC. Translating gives CASSQTGMETQYF.

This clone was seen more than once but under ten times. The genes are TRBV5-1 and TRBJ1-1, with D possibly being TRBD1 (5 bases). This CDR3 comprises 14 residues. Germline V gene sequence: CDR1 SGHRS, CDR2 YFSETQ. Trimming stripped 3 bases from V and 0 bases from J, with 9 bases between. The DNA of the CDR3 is TGCGCCAGCAGCTGGAGGGGCATGAACACTGAAGCTTTCTTT. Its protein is CASSWRGMNTEAFF.

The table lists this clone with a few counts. The CDR3 DNA is TGTGCCAGTTCCACGAGCTCTGGGGCCAACGTCCTGACTTTC. Its protein is CASSTSSGANVLTF. The chain employs TRBV28 and TRBJ2-6, with no clear D. Germline loops: CDR1 MDHEN, CDR2 SYDVKM. This CDR3 contains 14 residues. Trimming removed 9 bases at V and 0 bases at J, with 9 bases between.

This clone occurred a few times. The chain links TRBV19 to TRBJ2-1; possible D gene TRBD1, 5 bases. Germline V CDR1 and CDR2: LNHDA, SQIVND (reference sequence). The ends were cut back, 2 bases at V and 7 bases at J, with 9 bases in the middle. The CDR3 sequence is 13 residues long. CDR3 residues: CASSIQGRNEQFF. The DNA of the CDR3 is TGTGCCAGTAGTATACAGGGTCGGAATGAGCAGTTCTTC.

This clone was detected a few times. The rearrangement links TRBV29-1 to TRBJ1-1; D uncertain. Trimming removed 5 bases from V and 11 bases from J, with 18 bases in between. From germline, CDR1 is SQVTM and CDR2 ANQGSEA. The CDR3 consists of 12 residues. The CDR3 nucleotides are TGCAGCGTTCAACCACTGACCGAGAGGGCTTTCTTT. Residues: CSVQPLTERAFF. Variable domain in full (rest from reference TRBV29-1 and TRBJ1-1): SAVISQKPSRDICQRGTSLTIQCQVDSQVTMMFWYRQQPGQSLTLIATANQGSEATYESGFVIDKFPISRPNLTFSTLTVSNMSPEDSSIYLCSVQPLTERAFFGQGTRLTVV.

CDR3 sequence (DNA): TGTGCCAGCGGGGATAGGGGGGGAGATACGCAGTATTTT. Residues: CASGDRGGDTQYF. The chain carries TRBV5-4 and TRBJ2-3; D is perhaps TRBD2 (7 bases). Deletions cut 7 bases from V and 5 bases from J, with 14 bases between. Germline V CDR1 and CDR2: SGHNT, YYREEE (reference sequence). This CDR3 has 13 amino acids.

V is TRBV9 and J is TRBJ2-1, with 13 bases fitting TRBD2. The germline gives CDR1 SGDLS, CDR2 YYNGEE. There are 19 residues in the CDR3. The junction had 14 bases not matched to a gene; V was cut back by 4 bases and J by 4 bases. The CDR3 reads CASSYRLAGGPRNYNEQFF. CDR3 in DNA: TGTGCCAGCAGCTATAGACTAGCGGGGGGCCCACGCAATTACAATGAGCAGTTCTTC. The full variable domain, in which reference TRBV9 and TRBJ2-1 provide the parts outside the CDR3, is DSGVTQTPKHLITATGQRVTLRCSPRSGDLSVYWYQQSLDQGLQFLIQYYNGEERAKGNILERFSAQQFPDLHSELNLSSLELGDSALYFCASSYRLAGGPRNYNEQFFGPGTRLTVL.

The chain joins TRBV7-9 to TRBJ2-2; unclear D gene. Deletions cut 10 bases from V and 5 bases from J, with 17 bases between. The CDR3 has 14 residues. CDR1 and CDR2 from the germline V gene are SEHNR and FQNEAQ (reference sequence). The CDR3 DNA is TGTGCCATCGTGTATCCGTTGGCTACCGGGGAGCTGTTTTTT. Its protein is CAIVYPLATGELFF.

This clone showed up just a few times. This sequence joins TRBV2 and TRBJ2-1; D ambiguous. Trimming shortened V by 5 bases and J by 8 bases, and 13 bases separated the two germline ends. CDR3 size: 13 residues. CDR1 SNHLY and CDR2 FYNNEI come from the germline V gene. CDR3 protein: CASSPSRFDEQFF. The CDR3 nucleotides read TGTGCCAGCAGTCCTTCACGGTTCGATGAGCAGTTCTTC.

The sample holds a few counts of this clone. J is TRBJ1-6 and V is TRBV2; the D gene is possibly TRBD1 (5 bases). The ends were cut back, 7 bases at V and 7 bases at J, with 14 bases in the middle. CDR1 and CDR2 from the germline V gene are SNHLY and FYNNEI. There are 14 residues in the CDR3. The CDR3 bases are TGTGCCAGCATTCTGACAGAAGGAAATTCACCCCTCCACTTT. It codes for CASILTEGNSPLHF.

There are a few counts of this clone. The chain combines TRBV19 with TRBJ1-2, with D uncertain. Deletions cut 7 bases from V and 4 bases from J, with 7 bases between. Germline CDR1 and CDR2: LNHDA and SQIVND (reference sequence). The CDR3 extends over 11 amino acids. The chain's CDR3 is CASTDTYGYTF. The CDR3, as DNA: TGTGCCAGTACCGACACCTATGGCTACACCTTC.

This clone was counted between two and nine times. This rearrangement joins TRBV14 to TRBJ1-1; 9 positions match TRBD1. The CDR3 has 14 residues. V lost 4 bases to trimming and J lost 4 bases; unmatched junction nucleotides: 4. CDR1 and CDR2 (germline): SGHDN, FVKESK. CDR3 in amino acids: CASSRQGGGTEAFF. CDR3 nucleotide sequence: TGTGCCAGCAGCCGACAGGGGGGAGGCACTGAAGCTTTCTTT.

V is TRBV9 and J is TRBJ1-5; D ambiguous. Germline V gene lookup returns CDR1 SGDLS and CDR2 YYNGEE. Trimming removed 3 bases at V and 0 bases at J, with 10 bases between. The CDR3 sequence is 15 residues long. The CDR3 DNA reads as TGTGCCAGCAGCGGAGCCGGGTATAGCAATCAGCCCCAGCATTTT. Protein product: CASSGAGYSNQPQHF.

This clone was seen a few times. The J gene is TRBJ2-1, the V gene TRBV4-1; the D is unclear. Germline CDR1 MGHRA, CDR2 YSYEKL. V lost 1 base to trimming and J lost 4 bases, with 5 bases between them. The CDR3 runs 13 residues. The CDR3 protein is CASSQGPYNEQFF. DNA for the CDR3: TGCGCCAGCAGCCAAGGGCCTTACAATGAGCAGTTCTTC.

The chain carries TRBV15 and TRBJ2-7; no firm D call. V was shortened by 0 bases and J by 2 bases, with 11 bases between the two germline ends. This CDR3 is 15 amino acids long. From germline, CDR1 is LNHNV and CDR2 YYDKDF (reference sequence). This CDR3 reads CATSRDRGKTYEQYF. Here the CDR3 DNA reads TGTGCCACCAGCAGAGATCGTGGCAAGACCTACGAGCAGTACTTC.

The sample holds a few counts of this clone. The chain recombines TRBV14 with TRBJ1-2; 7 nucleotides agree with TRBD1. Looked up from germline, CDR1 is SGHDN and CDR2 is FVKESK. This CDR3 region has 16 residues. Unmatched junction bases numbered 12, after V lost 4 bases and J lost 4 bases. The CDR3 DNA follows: TGTGCCAGCAGCCCCTTACAGGGGACATTCGTCTATGGCTACACCTTC. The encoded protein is CASSPLQGTFVYGYTF.

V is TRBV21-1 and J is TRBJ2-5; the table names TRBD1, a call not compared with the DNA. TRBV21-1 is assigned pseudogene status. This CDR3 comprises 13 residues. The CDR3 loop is CASSPQGQETQYF. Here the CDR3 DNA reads TGTGCCAGCAGCCCACAGGGACAAGAGACCCAGTACTTC.

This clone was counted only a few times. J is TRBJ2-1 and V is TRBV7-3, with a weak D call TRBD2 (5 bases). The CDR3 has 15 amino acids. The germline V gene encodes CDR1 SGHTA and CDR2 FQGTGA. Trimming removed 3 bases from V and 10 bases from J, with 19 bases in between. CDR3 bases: TGTGCCAGCAGCTTTTCAGGTGGAGATACGGGAGAGCAGTTCTTC. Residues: CASSFSGGDTGEQFF. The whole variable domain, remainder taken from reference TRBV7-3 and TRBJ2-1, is GAGVSQTPSNKVTEKGKYVELRCDPISGHTALYWYRQSLGQGPEFLIYFQGTGAADDSGLPNDRFFAVRPEGSVSTLKIQRTERGDSAVYLCASSFSGGDTGEQFFGPGTRLTVL.

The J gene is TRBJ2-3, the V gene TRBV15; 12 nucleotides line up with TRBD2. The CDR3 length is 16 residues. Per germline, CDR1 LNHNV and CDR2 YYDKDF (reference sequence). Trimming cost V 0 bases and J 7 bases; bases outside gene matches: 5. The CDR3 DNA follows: TGTGCCACCAGCAGAGAGACTAGCGGGGGTCTACATACGCAGTATTTT. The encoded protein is CATSRETSGGLHTQYF.

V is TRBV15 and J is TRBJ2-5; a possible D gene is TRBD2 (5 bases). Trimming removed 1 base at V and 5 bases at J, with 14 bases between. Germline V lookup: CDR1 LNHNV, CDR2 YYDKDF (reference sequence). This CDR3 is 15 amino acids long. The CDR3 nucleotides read TGTGCCACCAGCAGAGGGACTCAAAAAGGGGAGACCCAGTACTTC. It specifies CATSRGTQKGETQYF.

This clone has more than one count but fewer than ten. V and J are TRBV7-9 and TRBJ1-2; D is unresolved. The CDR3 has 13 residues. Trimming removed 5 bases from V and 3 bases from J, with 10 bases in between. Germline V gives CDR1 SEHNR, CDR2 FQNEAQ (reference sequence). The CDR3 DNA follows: TGTGCCAGCAGCCGCTTAACGGACTATGGCTACACCTTC. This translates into CASSRLTDYGYTF.

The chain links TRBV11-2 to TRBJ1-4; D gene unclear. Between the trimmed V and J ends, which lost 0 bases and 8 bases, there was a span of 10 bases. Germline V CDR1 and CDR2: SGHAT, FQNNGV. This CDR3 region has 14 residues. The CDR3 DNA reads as TGTGCCAGCAGCTTAGAGAGGACTTCCGAAAAACTGTTTTTT. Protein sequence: CASSLERTSEKLFF.